This T cell receptor (beta chain) was recovered during a study of T cell clonotyping in hematopoietic cell transplantation. Study-wide points: At the given depth, recipient repertoires were over 95% de novo clonotypes. CD4 and CD8 repertoire contributions could not be separated without sorting. Pathologically expanded recipient clonotypes increased progressively from day 30 to day 180 as diversity fell.

Recipients were bled about 28 days pretransplant and at posttransplant days 30, 100, 180. Germline V CDR1 and CDR2: SNHLY, FYNNEI. CDR3 length: 16 amino acids. V lost 4 bases and J 0 bases, leaving 13 bases between the germline ends. Details on this clone: The target antigen is unknown.

Sequenced by immunoSEQ multiplex PCR; TCRdb stores in-frame clones only, minus some. This table has about 4,700 clones, around 95% appearing once. The sequence was obtained from a male patient in his sixties who had an allogeneic stem cell transplant from a related donor, so the T cells may come from the graft donor. Some clones in this sample may be carry-over from other donors' samples. Sequenced material: PBMCs, taken 180 days after allogeneic stem cell transplant. The chain links TRBV2 to TRBJ1-3; D is ambiguous. The DNA for the CDR3 is TGTGCCAGCAGTGTTGGGCAGCCGAACTCTGGAAACACCATATATTTT. Protein: CASSVGQPNSGNTIYF.